The next 28 T cell receptor beta chains were all read from a single sample in a study of blood T cell repertoires in COVID-19. Only in-frame clones appear in the TCRdb table, and some are missing; sequencing was by immunoSEQ multiplex PCR. The table shows about 160,000 clones, with under 90% occurring only once. Sequences were obtained from PBMCs or T cells enriched from blood (not recorded which). The receptors come from a woman aged 45-65 years who had recovered from COVID-19.

This chain links TRBV7-2 with TRBJ1-5; D is ambiguous. V lost 5 bases and J 2 bases, leaving 10 bases between the germline ends. Germline V lookup: CDR1 SGHTA, CDR2 FQGNSA. The CDR3 consists of 14 residues. CDR3 residues: CASSPRAGNQPQHF. CDR3 DNA sequence: TGTGCCAGCAGCCCCCGAGCGGGCAATCAGCCCCAGCATTTT.

V is TRBV20-1 and J is TRBJ1-1, with 7 bases that match TRBD1. Germline V gene data show CDR1 as DFQATT and CDR2 as SNEGSKA (reference sequence). The CDR3 length is 15 residues. V lost 3 bases, J lost 1 base, and 8 bases stayed unmatched. In nucleotides, the CDR3 is TGCAGTGCTAGTCGACAGGGTAGGGGGAACACTGAAGCTTTCTTT. Translated, it gives CSASRQGRGNTEAFF.

The chain employs TRBV5-1 and TRBJ1-3; maybe TRBD1 (6 bases). The CDR3 runs 14 residues. Between the trimmed V and J ends, which lost 2 bases and 3 bases, there was a span of 9 bases. The germline gives CDR1 SGHRS, CDR2 YFSETQ. In DNA form, the CDR3 reads TGCGCCAGCAGCTTAGGGGGTAGTGGAAACACCATATATTTT. Translated: CASSLGGSGNTIYF.

The rearrangement joins TRBV3-1 (or the pseudogene TRBV3-2) to TRBJ1-4; D perhaps matches TRBD1 (5 bases). The CDR3 consists of 17 residues. From germline, CDR1 is LGHDT and CDR2 YNNKEL (reference sequence). V was trimmed by 2 bases and J by 7 bases, leaving 20 bases between them. This CDR3 is CASSQRRVIRSTEKLFF. CDR3 in DNA: TGTGCCAGCAGCCAACGCAGGGTAATTCGATCAACTGAAAAACTGTTTTTT.

The genes are TRBV5-5 and TRBJ2-1; TRBD1 agrees at 8 bases. Germline CDR1 reads SGHKS; CDR2 reads YYEKEE (reference sequence). This CDR3 spans 17 amino acids. V dropped 7 bases and J dropped 0; count of bases not matched to a gene: 12. Here the CDR3 reads CASGQGALSSSYNEQFF. As DNA, the CDR3 is TGTGCCAGCGGGCAGGGGGCACTAAGTAGCTCCTACAATGAGCAGTTCTTC.

This clone appeared a few times. This chain links TRBV7-2 with TRBJ1-2; possibly TRBD1 for D (6 bases). The CDR3 is made up of 15 amino acids. Germline V gene lookup returns CDR1 SGHTA and CDR2 FQGNSA. Trimming left V 6 bases short and J 6 bases short, with 20 bases between. The chain's CDR3 is CASSFPLTGTHGYTF. CDR3 sequence (DNA): TGTGCCAGCAGTTTTCCCCTCACAGGGACCCATGGCTACACCTTC.

The chain carries TRBV6-1 and TRBJ2-2, with TRBD1 as a possible D gene (6 bases). Between the trimmed V and J ends, which lost 2 bases and 5 bases, there was a span of 6 bases. The CDR3 is made up of 13 amino acids. Germline CDR1 MNHNS, CDR2 SASEGT. The CDR3 region is CASSEQGTGELFF. The CDR3 DNA sequence: TGTGCCAGCAGTGAACAGGGGACCGGGGAGCTGTTTTTT.

The V and J genes are TRBV9 and TRBJ2-1, with 15 bases that match TRBD2. J lost 2 bases, V lost 3 bases, and 12 bases had no gene match. CDR1 is SGDLS and CDR2 is YYNGEE in the germline V gene. This CDR3 comprises 20 residues. The CDR3 region is CASSADPGLAGGIPYNEQFF. The CDR3 nucleotides are TGTGCCAGCAGCGCCGACCCGGGACTAGCGGGAGGAATCCCCTACAATGAGCAGTTCTTC.

The chain recombines TRBV2 with TRBJ1-4, with 9 positions matching TRBD1. The V gene's germline CDR1 is SNHLY and CDR2 FYNNEI. The CDR3 totals 15 residues. The V gene end was trimmed by 5 bases and the J gene end by 7 bases; junction bases not matched to a gene: 8. The CDR3 loop is CASSITGGGGEKLFF. DNA for the CDR3: TGTGCCAGCAGTATTACAGGGGGCGGTGGTGAAAAACTGTTTTTT. The full variable domain, with the rest looked up from reference TRBV2 and TRBJ1-4, is EPEVTQTPSHQVTQMGQEVILRCVPISNHLYFYWYRQILGQKVEFLVSFYNNEISEKSEIFDDQFSVERPDGSNFTLKIRSTKLEDSAMYFCASSITGGGGEKLFFGSGTQLSVL.

This clone was seen only a few times. The chain uses TRBV7-8 and TRBJ2-2, with 9 bases matching TRBD2. There are 16 residues in the CDR3. V was clipped by 5 bases and J by 0 bases; unmatched bases: 4. Germline CDR1 and CDR2: SGHVS and FQNEAQ. CDR3 amino acids: CASSVVAGANTGELFF. Written as DNA, the CDR3 is TGTGCCAGCAGCGTAGTAGCGGGAGCGAACACCGGGGAGCTGTTTTTT.

This chain connects TRBV4-3 to TRBJ1-2; 10 bases are shared with TRBD1. CDR3 size: 17 residues. CDR1 and CDR2 from the germline V gene are LGHNA and YSLEER. The J segment lost 7 bases and the V segment lost 5 bases, leaving 16 bases of the junction unmatched. The CDR3 nucleotides read TGCGCCAGCAGCAAAGGACAGGGGGGTTCCATTGCTAGTGGCTACACCTTC. Translating it yields CASSKGQGGSIASGYTF.

The V gene is TRBV11-1, the J gene TRBJ2-1, with 7 bases that match TRBD2. J was trimmed by 3 bases and V by 0 bases; bases with no gene match: 2. CDR3 size: 15 residues. CDR1 SGHAT and CDR2 FQDESV come from the germline V gene (reference sequence). CDR3 bases: TGTGCCAGCAGCTTAGCGGGAGGGTACTACAATGAGCAGTTCTTC. This sequence encodes CASSLAGGYYNEQFF.

The gene calls are TRBV11-2 and TRBJ2-1, with 7 bases fitting TRBD2. CDR1 SGHAT and CDR2 FQNNGV come from the germline V gene. V lost 5 bases, J lost 0 bases, and 10 bases stayed unmatched. The CDR3 has 17 amino acids. CDR3 bases: TGTGCCAGCAGCCCCCGCTCCCAGCGGGACTCCTACAATGAGCAGTTCTTC. Its protein is CASSPRSQRDSYNEQFF.

The gene calls are TRBV7-2 and TRBJ2-7; D possibly corresponds to TRBD1 (6 bases). The germline gives CDR1 SGHTA, CDR2 FQGNSA. The CDR3 extends over 15 amino acids. Trimming took 1 base from V and 6 from J, leaving 16 bases between them. The CDR3 sequence is CASSLVSRGIGEQYF. In DNA, the CDR3 is TGTGCCAGCAGCTTAGTGAGCAGGGGAATCGGCGAGCAGTACTTC.

This chain links TRBV28 with TRBJ2-3, with 14 bases lining up with TRBD2. V trimming: 5 bases; J trimming: 5 bases; junction bases outside the gene matches: 9. From germline, CDR1 is MDHEN and CDR2 SYDVKM. The CDR3 runs 17 residues. This chain's CDR3 is CASSLGTSGSDGDTQYF. In DNA form, the CDR3 reads TGTGCCAGCAGTCTCGGGACTAGCGGGAGCGATGGAGATACGCAGTATTTT.

The rearrangement uses TRBV2 and TRBJ1-4; no reliable D call. The CDR3 spans 14 residues. The V gene's germline CDR1 is SNHLY and CDR2 FYNNEI. V was cut by 5 bases and J by 0 bases, with 7 bases left in between. The CDR3 spells CASSRVTTNEKLFF. In DNA, the CDR3 is TGTGCCAGCAGTCGGGTCACAACTAATGAAAAACTGTTTTTT.

The chain carries TRBV9 and TRBJ2-3, with D hard to call. The CDR3 consists of 13 residues. V dropped 1 base and J dropped 1 base, with 4 bases sitting between them. Looked up from germline, CDR1 is SGDLS and CDR2 is YYNGEE. CDR3 region: CASSVFGTDTQYF. The CDR3 bases are TGTGCCAGCAGCGTATTCGGCACAGATACGCAGTATTTT.

The V call is TRBV7-8, the J call TRBJ1-1, with 8 bases fitting TRBD1. The CDR3 spans 13 residues. Unmatched junction bases numbered 2, after V lost 0 bases and J lost 8 bases. Germline V CDR1 and CDR2: SGHVS, FQNEAQ. The CDR3: CASSLARQGEAFF. The DNA for the CDR3 is TGTGCCAGCAGCTTAGCCAGACAGGGGGAAGCTTTCTTT.

V usage is TRBV19 and J usage is TRBJ1-6, with D perhaps matching TRBD1 (5 bases). Germline V lookup: CDR1 LNHDA, CDR2 SQIVND (reference sequence). V was pared by 9 bases and J by 5 bases, with 17 bases between. The CDR3 consists of 15 residues. The CDR3 is CASNQGYVHNSPLHF. Written as DNA, the CDR3 is TGTGCCAGCAACCAGGGATACGTTCATAATTCACCCCTCCACTTT.

The chain uses TRBV18 and TRBJ2-7, with 9 nucleotides matching TRBD1. This CDR3 is built from 15 residues. CDR1 is KGHSH and CDR2 is LQKENI in the germline V gene. The V segment lost 6 bases and the J segment 3 bases; nucleotides outside the gene matches: 9. Written as DNA, the CDR3 is TGTGCCAGCTCTCCCGGGACAGGGAGCCTCTACGAGCAGTACTTC. It codes for CASSPGTGSLYEQYF. Drawing the rest from reference TRBV18 and TRBJ2-7, the complete variable domain is NAGVMQNPRHLVRRRGQEARLRCSPMKGHSHVYWYRQLPEEGLKFMVYLQKENIIDESGMPKERFSAEFPKEGPSILRIQQVVRGDSAAYFCASSPGTGSLYEQYFGPGTRLTVT.

V gene TRBV4-2 combines with J gene TRBJ2-7; D perhaps matches TRBD2 (5 bases). CDR1 and CDR2 (germline): LGHNA, YNFKEQ. The CDR3 has 16 residues. Deletions cut 2 bases from V and 6 bases from J, with 20 bases between. The CDR3: CASSQLRVAGLVEQYF. CDR3 bases: TGTGCCAGCAGCCAACTGAGGGTAGCAGGATTAGTCGAGCAGTACTTC.

This clone was counted a single time. The V call is TRBV5-4, the J call TRBJ1-1, with D hard to call. Trimming removed 0 bases at V and 7 bases at J, with 7 bases between. The CDR3 extends over 12 amino acids. The germline gives CDR1 SGHNT, CDR2 YYREEE (reference sequence). The DNA for the CDR3 is TGTGCCAGCAGCTTGGCCGGGGATGAAGCTTTCTTT. It specifies CASSLAGDEAFF.

As concerns this clone: The identical CDR3 is also encoded by other nucleotide sequences in the sample. The chain is built from TRBV11-2 and TRBJ2-7, with a possible D match to TRBD2 (6 bases). The ends were cut back, 1 base at V and 1 base at J, with 8 bases in the middle. This CDR3 comprises 14 residues. Germline CDR1 is SGHAT and CDR2 is FQNNGV. CDR3 in DNA: TGTGCCAGCAGCTTAGTGGGGGGATCCTACGAGCAGTACTTC. Amino acids: CASSLVGGSYEQYF.

The rearrangement uses TRBV9 and TRBJ1-2; D unresolved. The V gene's germline CDR1 is SGDLS and CDR2 YYNGEE. This CDR3 spans 14 amino acids. Trimming left V 1 base short and J 7 bases short, with 14 bases between. CDR3 sequence (DNA): TGTGCCAGCAGCGTAAACGGAAGGAGAGGTGGCTACACCTTC. Its protein product is CASSVNGRRGGYTF.

V and J are TRBV5-1 and TRBJ1-1, with a tentative D call TRBD1 (6 bases). Germline CDR1 reads SGHRS; CDR2 reads YFSETQ. The CDR3 is made up of 15 amino acids. The germline V and J ends were trimmed by 0 bases and 1 base, with 10 bases remaining between them. The CDR3 spells CASSLEGVGNTEAFF. CDR3 coding DNA: TGCGCCAGCAGCTTGGAGGGGGTGGGGAACACTGAAGCTTTCTTT.

This clone came up once. The rearrangement links TRBV7-9 to TRBJ1-2; TRBD1 agrees at 11 bases. Germline CDR1 and CDR2: SEHNR and FQNEAQ (reference sequence). V lost 5 bases and J lost 6; bases outside the gene matches: 5. This CDR3 comprises 14 residues. CDR3 protein: CASSLRTGGDGYTF. The CDR3 DNA reads as TGTGCCAGCAGCCTCCGGACAGGGGGCGATGGCTACACCTTC.

The gene calls are TRBV28 and TRBJ2-7, with TRBD1 matching 8 bases. This CDR3 contains 15 residues. Germline V gene sequence: CDR1 MDHEN, CDR2 SYDVKM. Unmatched junction bases numbered 10, after V lost 6 bases and J lost 3 bases. This CDR3 reads CASSAEKTGVYEQYF. As DNA, the CDR3 is TGTGCCAGCAGCGCGGAAAAGACAGGGGTCTACGAGCAGTACTTC. Using reference TRBV28 and TRBJ2-7 for the parts outside the CDR3, the full variable domain is DVKVTQSSRYLVKRTGEKVFLECVQDMDHENMFWYRQDPGLGLRLIYFSYDVKMKEKGDIPEGYSVSREKKERFSLILESASTNQTSMYLCASSAEKTGVYEQYFGPGTRLTVT.

CDR3 amino acids: CASSLEQAKRGYTF. CDR3 nucleotide sequence: TGTGCCAGCAGCCTAGAACAGGCAAAGAGGGGCTACACCTTC. This chain connects TRBV7-2 to TRBJ1-2; possibly TRBD1 for D (5 bases). The CDR3 length is 14 residues. With 5 bases removed from V and 8 bases from J, the gap between germline ends came to 18 bases. The germline CDR1 and CDR2 sequences are SGHTA and FQGNSA.